The 5 T cell receptor beta chains listed next were all sequenced from one sample in a study of cytomegalovirus exposure and HLA in healthy donors. With 60 Vbeta and 13 Jbeta primers, the PCR was carried out. TCRdb keeps only in-frame clones here, not all; method: immunoSEQ multiplex PCR. This sample has 110,000 to 150,000 clones, with 80% found just once. The sequenced material came from PBMCs. Source of these receptors: a man aged 35-49 years in good health and CMV-seronegative.

V is TRBV5-1 and J is TRBJ2-7; 8 bases match TRBD2. V lost 0 bases to trimming and J lost 7 bases; unmatched junction nucleotides: 18. Germline V CDR1 and CDR2: SGHRS, YFSETQ. The CDR3 loop spans 18 amino acids. This CDR3 reads CASSLELREGPFKGEQYF. CDR3 nucleotide sequence: TGCGCCAGCAGCTTGGAGCTACGGGAGGGACCATTCAAGGGGGAGCAGTACTTC. Full variable domain (outside the CDR3, taken from reference TRBV5-1 and TRBJ2-7): KAGVTQTPRYLIKTRGQQVTLSCSPISGHRSVSWYQQTPGQGLQFLFEYFSETQRNKGNFPGRFSGRQFSNSRSEMNVSTLELGDSALYLCASSLELREGPFKGEQYFGPGTRLTVT.

The chain joins TRBV28 to TRBJ2-7; 7 nucleotides agree with TRBD1. CDR3 size: 15 residues. Unmatched junction bases numbered 12, after V lost 5 bases and J lost 5 bases. Germline CDR1 reads MDHEN; CDR2 reads SYDVKM. CDR3 sequence (DNA): TGTGCCAGCAGTCAACGCCTCACAGGGGTACACGAGCAGTACTTC. Its protein product is CASSQRLTGVHEQYF.

The genes are TRBV27 and TRBJ2-1; D is possibly TRBD2 (6 bases). The germline CDR1 and CDR2 sequences are MNHEY and SMNVEV (reference sequence). V lost 5 bases and J 9 bases, leaving 17 bases between the germline ends. The CDR3 spans 14 residues. The CDR3 here is CASSPRRGPGEQFF. CDR3 nucleotides: TGTGCCAGCAGTCCCCGGCGGGGACCTGGTGAGCAGTTCTTC.

The J gene is TRBJ1-1, the V gene TRBV13; D gene unclear. Germline values: CDR1 PRHDT, CDR2 FYEKMQ (reference sequence). The CDR3 is made up of 13 amino acids. The V and J ends lost 7 bases and 1 base respectively, with 10 bases between them. In DNA, the CDR3 is TGTGCCAGCACCGTAACACAGAACACTGAAGCTTTCTTT. Protein sequence: CASTVTQNTEAFF.

As concerns this clone: The conserved closing phenylalanine or tryptophan is absent in this CDR3, likely reflecting a read error. The J gene is TRBJ2-3, the V gene TRBV4-3, with a tentative D call TRBD2 (6 bases). CDR1 is LGHNA and CDR2 is YSLEER in the germline V gene. V shed 0 bases and J shed 6 bases, with 19 bases lying between them. The CDR3 sequence is 17 residues long. The CDR3 sequence is CASSQEGSARGLDTQYV. The CDR3, as DNA: TGCGCCAGCAGCCAAGAGGGAAGTGCGCGGGGACTCGATACGCAGTATGTT.